These T cell receptor beta chains were read from a single sample in a study of shared clonotypes between healthy human individuals. Assay used: immunoSEQ multiplex PCR; TCRdb lists only in-frame clones, some missing. The sample has some 2,500,000 clones, around 90% seen once; the top ten hold 0.37%. Sequenced input: naive CD4+ T cells from PBMCs. These receptors came from a young man in good health. Some clones in this sample may be carry-over from other donors' samples. CDR3s include the opening cysteine and the closing phenylalanine or tryptophan. The order of the fields is J gene, V gene, clone size, D gene, CDR3 DNA, CDR3 protein. D genes are given only for firm matches. The size of a clone is reported for some rows only, either as once, few or many, or as a class for expanded clones.

TRBJ2-7 TRBV10-3 once TRBD2 TGTGCCATCAGTGAGCGAGCGGGATACTACGAGCAGTACTTC CAISERAGYYEQYF
TRBJ2-5 TRBV5-4 . TRBD2 TGTGCCAGCAGCTTGCGGGCGGGAGTAGGAGAGACCCAGTACTTC CASSLRAGVGETQYF
TRBJ1-2 TRBV6-5 . . TGTGCCAGCCGGAGACAGTATGGCTACACCTTC CASRRQYGYTF
TRBJ2-1 TRBV7-9 . TRBD1 TGTGCCAGCAGCTGGACAGGGTACAGTGAGCAGTTCTTC CASSWTGYSEQFF
TRBJ2-2 TRBV9 . . TGTGCCAGCAGCGTCTCCAGGGCGGACACCGGGGAGCTGTTTTTT CASSVSRADTGELFF
TRBJ2-1 TRBV28 . . TGTGCCAGCAGTTTAGAGAGAGGGTTTAGATTCTTC CASSLERGFRFF
TRBJ1-3 TRBV5-1 . TRBD1 TGCGCCAGCAGCTCTCGGACAGGGGCGGGAAACACCATATATTTT CASSSRTGAGNTIYF
TRBJ2-7 TRBV7-3 . . TGTGCCAGCAGCCCCTATACGGGTTCCTACGAGCAGTACTTC CASSPYTGSYEQYF
TRBJ2-7 TRBV5-1 . TRBD1 TGCGCCAGCAGCTTACAGGGGGCGGACGAGCAGTACTTC CASSLQGADEQYF
TRBJ2-5 TRBV7-7 . . TGTGCCAGCAGCTCCTTCGTAGGGGAAGAGACCCAGTACTTC CASSSFVGEETQYF
TRBJ1-4 TRBV2 . . TGTGCCAGCAGTGATGATAGGGGAGCAAAACTGTTTTTT CASSDDRGAKLFF
TRBJ2-3 TRBV5-1 . . TGCGCCAGCAGCTTGGGTCAGGACACAGATACGCAGTATTTT CASSLGQDTDTQYF
TRBJ1-5 TRBV27 . . TGTGCCAGCAGTTTATCAGCCAGCCGCAATCAGCCCCAGCATTTT CASSLSASRNQPQHF
TRBJ2-7 TRBV5-1 . . TGCGCCAGCAGCTTAAGCGGAAAAGCAGCCTACGAGCAGTACTTC CASSLSGKAAYEQYF
TRBJ2-7 TRBV5-4 . . TGTGCCAGCAGCTTGCTCAAAGGTGTGGGCCCCTACGAGCAGTACTTC CASSLLKGVGPYEQYF
TRBJ2-2 TRBV5-1 . . TGCGCCAGCAGCCCCCGCCTCCCGGACACCGGGGAGCTGTTTTTT CASSPRLPDTGELFF
TRBJ2-1 TRBV7-9 . TRBD1 TGTGCCAGCAGCTCCAGGACAGGCAATGAGCAGTTCTTC CASSSRTGNEQFF
TRBJ2-7 TRBV19 . . TGTGCCAGTAGTATCGCAGGGGCCTACGAGCAGTACTTC CASSIAGAYEQYF
TRBJ1-6 TRBV6-4 . TRBD1 TGTGCCAGCAGGGACAGGGCTGATAATTCACCCCTCCACTTT CASRDRADNSPLHF
TRBJ2-7 TRBV7-3 . . TGTGCCAGCAGCTTATCAGGTCTCGGGCAGTACTTC CASSLSGLGQYF
TRBJ2-2 TRBV29-1 . TRBD1 TGCAGCGTCCTTCCCCCGGGACAGGGGTTCACCGAGGAGCTGTTTTTT CSVLPPGQGFTEELFF
TRBJ1-1 TRBV9 . . TGTGCCAGCACGCGGGACTTCGGGGACACTGAAGCTTTCTTT CASTRDFGDTEAFF
TRBJ2-7 TRBV19 . . TGTGCCAGTAGTATCAGCAGGACCCCCTTGAGGGAGCAGTACTTC CASSISRTPLREQYF
TRBJ1-1 TRBV6-5 . TRBD1 TGTGCCAGCGTCGGACAGGGAAACACTGAAGCTTTCTTT CASVGQGNTEAFF
TRBJ2-5 TRBV19 . TRBD2 TGTGCCAGTAGTCGTCACCGACTAGCGGGAGGCCAAGAGACCCAGTACTTC CASSRHRLAGGQETQYF
TRBJ2-1 TRBV7-2 once . TGTGCCAGCAGCCAGTCCCCCCACCGCGCCGGGTCTGAGCAGTTCTTC CASSQSPHRAGSEQFF
TRBJ1-1 TRBV5-1 . . TGCGCCAGCAGCCCCCCGGGGCAGGGGTTAACTGAAGCTTTCTTT CASSPPGQGLTEAFF
TRBJ1-2 TRBV2 . . TGTGCCAGCAGTCAATTACGGACGGACCTTTATGGCTACACCTTC CASSQLRTDLYGYTF
TRBJ2-3 TRBV9 . TRBD2 TGTGCCAGCAGCGGTCTCTCACTAGCGGGAGTAACAGATACGCAGTATTTT CASSGLSLAGVTDTQYF
TRBJ2-3 TRBV12-5 . . TGTGCTAGTGGTTTGGGGGACTTTGGTGCAGATACGCAGTATTTT CASGLGDFGADTQYF
TRBJ2-1 TRBV4-1 . TRBD2 TGCGCCAGCAGCCAAACACCCCAGGCTAGCGGGTATGGTTCCTCTGAGCAGTTCTTC CASSQTPQASGYGSSEQFF
TRBJ1-1 TRBV2 few TRBD1 TGTGCCAGCAGTATTGACAGGGGAAACACTGAAGCTTTCTTT CASSIDRGNTEAFF
TRBJ1-4 TRBV18 . TRBD1 TGTGCCAGCGCGACAGGGGTTGGTGAAAAACTGTTTTTT CASATGVGEKLFF
TRBJ1-2 TRBV5-1 . TRBD1 TGCGCCAGCAGCCGAGGGGACAGCCAAAACAACTCACCGTTC CASSRGDSQNNSPF
TRBJ2-3 TRBV7-2 once . TGTGCCAGCAGCTTAATCCAGGTTCCAGATACGCAGTATTTT CASSLIQVPDTQYF
TRBJ2-3 TRBV7-2 . . TGTGCCAGCAGCTTAGATCGTCCAGGGACCACAGATACGCAGTATTTT CASSLDRPGTTDTQYF
TRBJ2-3 TRBV5-1 . . TGCGCCAGCAGCTCCCAGGGTGCAGATACGCAGTATTTT CASSSQGADTQYF
TRBJ2-1 TRBV5-4 . TRBD2 TGTGCCAGCAGCCCTTGGACTAGCGGGGAATGGGAGCAGTTCTTC CASSPWTSGEWEQFF
TRBJ1-4 TRBV7-9 . TRBD1 TGTGCCAGCAGCCCTCCTGGGGCAGGGGGCCCGACTAATGAAAAACTGTTTTTT CASSPPGAGGPTNEKLFF
TRBJ2-3 TRBV28 . . TGTGCCAGCAGTTCCCCATCTTTGGGGTCCCTAGTGACGCAGTATTTT CASSSPSLGSLVTQYF
TRBJ2-3 TRBV4-3 . . TGCGCCAGCAGCCAAGAGGAGAAAGGGGATACGCAGTATTTT CASSQEEKGDTQYF
TRBJ2-3 TRBV28 . TRBD1 TGTGCCAGCAGTTTCGGGACAGGGACCACAGATACGCAGTATTTT CASSFGTGTTDTQYF
TRBJ2-7 TRBV9 . TRBD2 TGTGCCAGCAGCGTAGAGCCAGCGGGAGAGTTGGGGCAGTACTTC CASSVEPAGELGQYF
TRBJ2-1 TRBV5-1 . TRBD2 TGCGCCAGCAGCTGGCTAGCGGGAAGTAATGAGCAGTTCTTC CASSWLAGSNEQFF
TRBJ2-1 TRBV4-1 . . TGCGCCAGCAGCCAAGTCCAGCTCTCTACAGTCTACAATGAGCAGTTCTTC CASSQVQLSTVYNEQFF
TRBJ1-3 TRBV4-1 . TRBD1 TGCGCCAGCAGCGACGGGACAGCAGACTCTGGAAACACCATATATTTT CASSDGTADSGNTIYF
TRBJ2-6 TRBV5-1 once . TGCGCCAGCAGCCCTTTCTCCTCTGGGGCCAACGTCCTGACTTTC CASSPFSSGANVLTF
TRBJ2-2 TRBV15 . . TGTGCCACCAGCAGAGATAATTTGGGGGCGGACACCGGGGAGCTGTTTTTT CATSRDNLGADTGELFF
TRBJ1-6 TRBV6-6 once . TGTGCCAGCAGTTGGGACTCCAATTCACCCCTCCACTTT CASSWDSNSPLHF
TRBJ2-6 TRBV7-3 . . TGTGCCAGCAGCCAAACAGAAACTGGGGCCAACGTCCTGACTTTC CASSQTETGANVLTF
TRBJ1-4 TRBV4-2 few TRBD1 TGTGCCAGCAGCCAAGATCCACAGGGGGGTCGGGAAAAACTGTTTTTT CASSQDPQGGREKLFF
TRBJ2-5 TRBV5-1 . . TGCGCCAGCAGCTTGGACCCCGGGGGAGGAGAGACCCAGTACTTC CASSLDPGGGETQYF
TRBJ2-1 TRBV27 . . TGTGCCAGCAGGGGGACCTACAATGAGCAGTTCTTC CASRGTYNEQFF
TRBJ2-3 TRBV5-1 . TRBD2 TGCGCCAGCAGCTTAAATCGTGGGACTAGCGGGAGGGAAGATACGCAGTATTTT CASSLNRGTSGREDTQYF
TRBJ1-1 TRBV9 once TRBD1 TGTGCCAGCAGCGTAGACGGACAGGGGGCAACTGAAGCTTTCTTT CASSVDGQGATEAFF
TRBJ2-7 TRBV5-5 . TRBD2 TGTGCCAGCAGCTTAGCGGGAGGGCCAGGGGTTTACGAGCAGTACTTC CASSLAGGPGVYEQYF
TRBJ2-7 TRBV5-4 once . TGTGCCAGCAGCTTGGGGACGGCACTTCTCTCCGAGCAGTACTTC CASSLGTALLSEQYF
TRBJ2-5 TRBV27 few TRBD1 TGTGCCAGCAGGTTGGGACAGGGGCGAGGGAAGACCCAGTACTTC CASRLGQGRGKTQYF